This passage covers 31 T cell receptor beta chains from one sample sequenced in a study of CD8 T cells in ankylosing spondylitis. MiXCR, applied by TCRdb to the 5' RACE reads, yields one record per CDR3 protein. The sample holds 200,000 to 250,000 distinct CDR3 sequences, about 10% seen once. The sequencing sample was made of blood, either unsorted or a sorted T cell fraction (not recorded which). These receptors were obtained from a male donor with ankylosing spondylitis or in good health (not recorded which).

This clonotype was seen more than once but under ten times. The CDR3 loop is CASSDPPQANYGYTF. The DNA for the CDR3 is TGTGCCAGCAGTGACCCTCCCCAGGCTAACTATGGCTACACCTTC. The gene calls are TRBV28 and TRBJ1-2; D is undetermined. The germline V gene has CDR1 MDHEN and CDR2 SYDVKM. The CDR3 is 15 residues long. V gave up 5 bases and J gave up 0 bases, with 13 bases separating them.

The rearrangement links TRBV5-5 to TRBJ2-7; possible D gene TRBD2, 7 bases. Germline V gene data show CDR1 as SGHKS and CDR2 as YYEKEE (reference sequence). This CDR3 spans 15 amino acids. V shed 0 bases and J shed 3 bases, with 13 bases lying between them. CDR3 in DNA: TGTGCCAGCAGCTTGGAGGGGGGGCCGTACTACGAGCAGTACTTC. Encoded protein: CASSLEGGPYYEQYF.

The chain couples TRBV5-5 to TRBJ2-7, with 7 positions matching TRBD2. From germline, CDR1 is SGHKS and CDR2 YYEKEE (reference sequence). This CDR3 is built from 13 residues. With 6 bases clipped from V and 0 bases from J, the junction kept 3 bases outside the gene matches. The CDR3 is CASIGTNSYEQYF. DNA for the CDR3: TGTGCCAGCATTGGGACTAACTCCTACGAGCAGTACTTC.

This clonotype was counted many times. Here the CDR3 DNA reads TGTGCCAGCAGCTTAGTGAGAACCCCTACGCAGTATTTT. This encodes CASSLVRTPTQYF. The chain uses TRBV7-2 and TRBJ2-3; D uncertain. Germline-derived CDR1 and CDR2 are SGHTA and FQGNSA. The CDR3 runs 13 residues. V gave up 1 base and J gave up 8 bases, with 10 bases separating them.

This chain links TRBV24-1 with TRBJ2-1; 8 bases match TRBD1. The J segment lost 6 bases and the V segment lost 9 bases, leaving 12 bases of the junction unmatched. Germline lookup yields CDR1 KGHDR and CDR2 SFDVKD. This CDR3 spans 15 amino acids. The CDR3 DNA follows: TGTGCCACCGGGACAGGCCTAATCCCCGGCAATGAGCAGTTCTTC. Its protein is CATGTGLIPGNEQFF.

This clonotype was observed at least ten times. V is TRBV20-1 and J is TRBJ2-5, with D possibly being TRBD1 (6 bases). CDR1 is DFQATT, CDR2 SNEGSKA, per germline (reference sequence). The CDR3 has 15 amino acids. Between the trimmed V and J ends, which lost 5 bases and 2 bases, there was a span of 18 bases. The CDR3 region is CSAAHRVGFQETQYF. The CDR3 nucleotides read TGCAGTGCTGCACACAGGGTCGGATTTCAAGAGACCCAGTACTTC.

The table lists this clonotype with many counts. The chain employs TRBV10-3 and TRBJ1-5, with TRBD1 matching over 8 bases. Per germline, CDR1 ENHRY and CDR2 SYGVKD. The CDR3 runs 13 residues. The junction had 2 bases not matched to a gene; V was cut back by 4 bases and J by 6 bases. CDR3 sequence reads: CAISATGGQPQHF. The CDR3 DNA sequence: TGTGCCATCAGTGCCACAGGGGGTCAGCCCCAGCATTTT.

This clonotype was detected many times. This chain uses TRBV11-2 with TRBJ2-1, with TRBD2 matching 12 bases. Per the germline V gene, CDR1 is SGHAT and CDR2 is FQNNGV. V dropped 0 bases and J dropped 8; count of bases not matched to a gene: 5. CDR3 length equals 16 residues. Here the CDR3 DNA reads TGTGCCAGCAGCTTAGAGCCTAGCGGGGGGGCCTATGAGCAGTTCTTC. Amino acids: CASSLEPSGGAYEQFF.

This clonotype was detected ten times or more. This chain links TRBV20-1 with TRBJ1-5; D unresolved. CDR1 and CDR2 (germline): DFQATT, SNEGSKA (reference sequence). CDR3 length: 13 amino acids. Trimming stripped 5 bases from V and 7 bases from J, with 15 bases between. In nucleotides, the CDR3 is TGCAGTGCTTCCGTGGAGGGAGGACAGCCCCAGCATTTT. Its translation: CSASVEGGQPQHF.

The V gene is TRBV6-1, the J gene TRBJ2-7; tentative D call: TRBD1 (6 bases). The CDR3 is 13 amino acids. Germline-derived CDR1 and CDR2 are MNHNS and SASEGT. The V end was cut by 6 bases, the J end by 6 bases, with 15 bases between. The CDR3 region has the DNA TGTGCCAGCAGCCGGGGACATCGTACCGAGCAGTACTTC. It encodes CASSRGHRTEQYF.

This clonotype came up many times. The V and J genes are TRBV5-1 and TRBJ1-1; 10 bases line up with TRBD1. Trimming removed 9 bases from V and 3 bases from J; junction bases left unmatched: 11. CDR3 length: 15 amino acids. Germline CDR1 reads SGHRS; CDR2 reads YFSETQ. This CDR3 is CANPRDRGWDTEAFF. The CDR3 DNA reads TGCGCCAACCCCCGGGACAGGGGATGGGACACTGAAGCTTTCTTT.

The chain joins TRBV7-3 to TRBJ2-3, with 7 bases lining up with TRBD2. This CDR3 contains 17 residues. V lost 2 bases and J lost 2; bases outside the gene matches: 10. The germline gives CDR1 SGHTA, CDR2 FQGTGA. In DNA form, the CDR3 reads TGTGCCAGCAGCTTAGGAGCTAGCGGAGCCAACACAGATACGCAGTATTTT. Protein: CASSLGASGANTDTQYF. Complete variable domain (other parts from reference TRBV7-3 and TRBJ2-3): GAGVSQTPSNKVTEKGKYVELRCDPISGHTALYWYRQSLGQGPEFLIYFQGTGAADDSGLPNDRFFAVRPEGSVSTLKIQRTERGDSAVYLCASSLGASGANTDTQYFGPGTRLTVL.

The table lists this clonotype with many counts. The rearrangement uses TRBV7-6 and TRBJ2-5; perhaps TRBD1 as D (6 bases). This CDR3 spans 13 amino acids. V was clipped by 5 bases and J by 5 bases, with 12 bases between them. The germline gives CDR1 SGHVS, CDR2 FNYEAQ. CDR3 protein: CASSALRGETQYF. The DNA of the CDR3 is TGTGCCAGCAGCGCTCTAAGGGGGGAGACCCAGTACTTC.

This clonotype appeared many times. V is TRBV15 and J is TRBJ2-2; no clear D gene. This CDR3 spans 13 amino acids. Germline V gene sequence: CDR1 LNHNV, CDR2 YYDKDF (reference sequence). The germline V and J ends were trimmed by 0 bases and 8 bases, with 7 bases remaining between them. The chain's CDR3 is CATSRDLEGELFF. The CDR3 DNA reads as TGTGCCACCAGCAGAGATCTTGAGGGGGAGCTGTTTTTT.

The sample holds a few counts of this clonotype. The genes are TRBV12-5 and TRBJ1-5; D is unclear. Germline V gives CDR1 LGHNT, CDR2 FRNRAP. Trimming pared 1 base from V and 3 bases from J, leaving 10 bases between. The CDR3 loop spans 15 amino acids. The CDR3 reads CASGLGNSNNQPQHF. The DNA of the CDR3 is TGTGCTAGTGGTTTGGGAAACAGTAACAATCAGCCCCAGCATTTT.

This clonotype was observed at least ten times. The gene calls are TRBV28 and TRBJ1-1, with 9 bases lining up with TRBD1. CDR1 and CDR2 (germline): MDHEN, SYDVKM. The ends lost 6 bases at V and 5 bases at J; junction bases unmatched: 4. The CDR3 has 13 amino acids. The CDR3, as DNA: TGTGCCAGCAGGGTGACAGGGGGGACTGAAGCTTTCTTT. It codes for CASRVTGGTEAFF.

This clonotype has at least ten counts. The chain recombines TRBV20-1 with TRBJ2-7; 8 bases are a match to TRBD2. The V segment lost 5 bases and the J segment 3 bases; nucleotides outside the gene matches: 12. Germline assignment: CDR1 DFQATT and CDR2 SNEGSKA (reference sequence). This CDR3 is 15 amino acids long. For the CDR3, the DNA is TGCAGTGCTCCCCTAGGTGGCGGGGGGCTCTACGAGCAGTACTTC. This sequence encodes CSAPLGGGGLYEQYF.

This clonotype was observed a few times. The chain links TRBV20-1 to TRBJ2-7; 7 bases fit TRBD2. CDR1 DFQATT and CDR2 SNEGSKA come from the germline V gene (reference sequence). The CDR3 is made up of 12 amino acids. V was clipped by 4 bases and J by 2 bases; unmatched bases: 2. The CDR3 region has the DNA TGCAGTGCTAAGCTAGCGGCCTACGAGCAGTACTTC. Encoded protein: CSAKLAAYEQYF.

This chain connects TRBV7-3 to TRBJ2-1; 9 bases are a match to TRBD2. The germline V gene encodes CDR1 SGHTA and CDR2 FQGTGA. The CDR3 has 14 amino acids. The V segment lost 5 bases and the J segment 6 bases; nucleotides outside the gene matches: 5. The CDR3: CASSPGLATNEQFF. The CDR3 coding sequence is TGTGCCAGCAGCCCCGGACTAGCGACCAATGAGCAGTTCTTC. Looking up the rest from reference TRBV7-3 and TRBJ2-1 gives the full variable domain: GAGVSQTPSNKVTEKGKYVELRCDPISGHTALYWYRQSLGQGPEFLIYFQGTGAADDSGLPNDRFFAVRPEGSVSTLKIQRTERGDSAVYLCASSPGLATNEQFFGPGTRLTVL.

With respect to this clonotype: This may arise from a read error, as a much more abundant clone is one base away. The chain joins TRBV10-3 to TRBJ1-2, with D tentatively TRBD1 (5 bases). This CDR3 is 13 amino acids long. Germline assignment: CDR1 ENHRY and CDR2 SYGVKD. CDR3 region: CAIIEGYDYGYTF. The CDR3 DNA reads TGTGCCATCATTGAGGGGTACGACTATGGCTACACCTTC.

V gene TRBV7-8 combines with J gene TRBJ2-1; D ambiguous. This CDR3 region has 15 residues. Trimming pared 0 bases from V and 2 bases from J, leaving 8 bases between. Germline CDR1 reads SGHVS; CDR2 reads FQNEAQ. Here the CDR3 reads CASSLADLTYNEQFF. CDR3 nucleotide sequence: TGTGCCAGCAGCTTAGCAGACCTAACCTACAATGAGCAGTTCTTC.

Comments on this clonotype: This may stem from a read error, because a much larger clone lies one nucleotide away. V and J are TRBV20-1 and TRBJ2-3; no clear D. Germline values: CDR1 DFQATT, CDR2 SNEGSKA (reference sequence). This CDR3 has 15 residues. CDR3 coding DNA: TGCAGTGCTAGAGGGCTGTTCGATGGCCCAGATATGCAGTATTTT. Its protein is CSARGLFDGPDMQYF.

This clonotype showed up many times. The CDR3 region is CSARTMNSPLHF. CDR3 nucleotides: TGCAGTGCTCGGACAATGAATTCACCCCTCCACTTT. This chain joins TRBV20-1 and TRBJ1-6; D might be TRBD1 (5 bases). Trimming took 5 bases from V and 7 from J, leaving 9 bases between them. The CDR3 totals 12 residues. Germline CDR1 reads DFQATT; CDR2 reads SNEGSKA (reference sequence).

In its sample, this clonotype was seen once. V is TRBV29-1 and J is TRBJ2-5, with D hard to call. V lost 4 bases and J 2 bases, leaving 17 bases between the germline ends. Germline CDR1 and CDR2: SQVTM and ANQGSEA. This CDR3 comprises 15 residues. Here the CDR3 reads CSVGVWGRNQETQYF. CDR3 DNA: TGCAGCGTTGGCGTGTGGGGTAGAAATCAAGAGACCCAGTACTTC.

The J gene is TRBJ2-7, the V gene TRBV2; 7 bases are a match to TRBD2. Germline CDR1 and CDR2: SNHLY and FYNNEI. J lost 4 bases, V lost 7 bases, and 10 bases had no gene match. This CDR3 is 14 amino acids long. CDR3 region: CASNQDGGRYEQYF. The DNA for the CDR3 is TGTGCCAGCAACCAAGACGGGGGGAGGTACGAGCAGTACTTC.

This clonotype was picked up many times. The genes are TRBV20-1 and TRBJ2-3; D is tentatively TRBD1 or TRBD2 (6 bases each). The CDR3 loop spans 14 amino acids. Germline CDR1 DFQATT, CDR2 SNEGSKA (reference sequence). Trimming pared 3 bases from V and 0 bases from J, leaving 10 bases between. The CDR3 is CSASGGPSTDTQYF. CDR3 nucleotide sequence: TGCAGTGCTAGCGGGGGCCCTAGCACAGATACGCAGTATTTT.

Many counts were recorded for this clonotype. CDR3 amino acids: CSAEDSSYEQYF. The CDR3 bases are TGCAGTGCGGAGGATAGCTCCTACGAGCAGTACTTC. The V call is TRBV20-1, the J call TRBJ2-7; weak D call: TRBD2 (5 bases). Germline V gene data show CDR1 as DFQATT and CDR2 as SNEGSKA (reference sequence). Trimming removed 6 bases from V and 0 bases from J, with 9 bases in between. This CDR3 region has 12 residues.

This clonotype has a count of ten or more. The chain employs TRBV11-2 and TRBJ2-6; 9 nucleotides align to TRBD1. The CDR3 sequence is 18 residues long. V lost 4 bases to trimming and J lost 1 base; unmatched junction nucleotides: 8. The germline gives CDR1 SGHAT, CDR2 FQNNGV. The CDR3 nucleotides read TGTGCCAGCAGCTCCCGACAGGGGGTGATGTCTGGGGCCAACGTCCTGACTTTC. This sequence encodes CASSSRQGVMSGANVLTF.

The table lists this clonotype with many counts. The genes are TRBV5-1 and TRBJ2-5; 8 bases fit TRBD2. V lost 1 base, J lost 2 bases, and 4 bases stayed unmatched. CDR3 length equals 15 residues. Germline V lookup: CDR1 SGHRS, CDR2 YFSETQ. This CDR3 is CASSLRVAGQETQYF. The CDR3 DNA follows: TGCGCCAGCAGCTTGCGTGTAGCGGGGCAAGAGACCCAGTACTTC.

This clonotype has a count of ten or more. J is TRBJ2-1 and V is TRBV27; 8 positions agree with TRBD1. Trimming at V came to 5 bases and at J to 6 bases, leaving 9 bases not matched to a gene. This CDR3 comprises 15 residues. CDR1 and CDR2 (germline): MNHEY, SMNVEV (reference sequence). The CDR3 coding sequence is TGTGCCAGCAGTCCAGGACAGGGTATCGGCAATGAGCAGTTCTTC. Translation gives CASSPGQGIGNEQFF.

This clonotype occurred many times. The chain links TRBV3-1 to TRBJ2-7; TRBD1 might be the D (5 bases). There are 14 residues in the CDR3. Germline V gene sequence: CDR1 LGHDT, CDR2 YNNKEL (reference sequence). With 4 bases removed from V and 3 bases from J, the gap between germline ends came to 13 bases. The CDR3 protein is CASSLGRAFYEQYF. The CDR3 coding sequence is TGTGCCAGCAGCCTTGGCAGGGCCTTCTACGAGCAGTACTTC.